The T cell receptor beta chain described here comes from a study of T-cell memory formation after mild COVID-19. Study-level points and caveats: Day 15 to 85 contracting clones showed balanced CD4/CD8; day 15 to 37 expanders favored CD4+.

Germline V lookup: CDR1 LGHNA, CDR2 YSLEER. The CDR3 consists of 15 residues. Trimming removed 0 bases from V and 7 bases from J, with 14 bases in between. This clonotype has a handful of counts. Its antigen is unidentified. TCRdb re-called the 5' RACE reads through MiXCR, storing one row per CDR3 protein. The sample lists some 290,000 distinct CDR3 sequences, around 16% occurring once. The sample comprised PBMCs or a T cell subset sorted from them (not recorded which). The origin of this receptor is a man aged 18 to 35 who had mild COVID-19 (a few samples of this study predate the infection). Cell type and time point are not known. The chain has TRBV4-3 and TRBJ2-3; D ambiguous. The CDR3 here is CASSQEDGQANTQYF. The CDR3 DNA follows: TGCGCCAGCAGCCAAGAGGACGGTCAAGCAAATACGCAGTATTTT.